This TCR beta chain was recovered during a study of blood T cell repertoires in COVID-19. Germline CDR1 SGDLS, CDR2 YYNGEE. This CDR3 spans 13 amino acids. Trimming took off 3 bases at V and 8 bases at J, with 11 bases between the two ends. Clones were read by immunoSEQ multiplex PCR, and TCRdb kept only the in-frame ones, dropping some. The table shows about 340,000 clones, with roughly 90% occurring only once. Sequencing was performed on PBMCs or T cells enriched from blood (not recorded which). The chain carries TRBV9 and TRBJ2-2; unclear D gene. The TCR comes from a woman aged 25-40 years who had recovered from COVID-19. Written as DNA, the CDR3 is TGTGCCAGCAGCGCCTCCCAGGCAGGGGAGCTGTTTTTT. Its protein is CASSASQAGELFF.